This paragraph reports one T cell receptor beta chain. Its antigen remains unknown. The junction does not match germline at one end; this may be a read error. The record originates from a study of cytomegalovirus exposure and HLA in healthy donors. Whole-study findings and limits: Most likely, a cluster of highly shared sequence variants arose as a sequencing artifact.

PCR involved 60 Vbeta and 13 Jbeta primers. Sequencing used immunoSEQ multiplex PCR; TCRdb keeps in-frame clones, though not all of them. This table has about 230,000 clones, more than 70% appearing once. This receptor was identified in a human donor in good health. The source material was PBMCs.

The CDR3 region is CSSSSLAGVSYEQYF. In DNA form, the CDR3 reads TGTTCCAGCAGCTCACTAGCGGGAGTCTCCTACGAGCAGTACTTC. The chain combines TRBV7-9 with TRBJ2-7, with 11 bases that match TRBD2. The germline CDR1 and CDR2 sequences are SEHNR and FQNEAQ (reference sequence). This CDR3 has 15 amino acids.